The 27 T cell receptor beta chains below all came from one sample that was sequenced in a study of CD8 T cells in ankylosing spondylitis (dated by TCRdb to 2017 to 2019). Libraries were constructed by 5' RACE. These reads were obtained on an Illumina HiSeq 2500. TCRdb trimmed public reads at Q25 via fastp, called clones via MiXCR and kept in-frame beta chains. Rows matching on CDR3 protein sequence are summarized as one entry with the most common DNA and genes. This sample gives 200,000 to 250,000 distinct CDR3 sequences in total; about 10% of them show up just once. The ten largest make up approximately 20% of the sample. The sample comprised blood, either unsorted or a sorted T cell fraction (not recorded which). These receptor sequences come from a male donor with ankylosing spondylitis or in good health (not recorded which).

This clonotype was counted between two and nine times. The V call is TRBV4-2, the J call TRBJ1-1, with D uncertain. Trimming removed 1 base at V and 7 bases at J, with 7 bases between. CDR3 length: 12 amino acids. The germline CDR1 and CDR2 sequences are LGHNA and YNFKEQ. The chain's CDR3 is CASSQVGGEAFF. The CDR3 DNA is TGTGCCAGCAGCCAAGTCGGCGGTGAAGCTTTCTTT.

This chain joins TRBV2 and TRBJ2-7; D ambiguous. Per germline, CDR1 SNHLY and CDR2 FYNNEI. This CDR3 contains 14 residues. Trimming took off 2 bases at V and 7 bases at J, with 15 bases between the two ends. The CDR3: CASSELVGSREQYF. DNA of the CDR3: TGTGCCAGCAGTGAACTGGTGGGTTCGCGGGAGCAGTACTTC.

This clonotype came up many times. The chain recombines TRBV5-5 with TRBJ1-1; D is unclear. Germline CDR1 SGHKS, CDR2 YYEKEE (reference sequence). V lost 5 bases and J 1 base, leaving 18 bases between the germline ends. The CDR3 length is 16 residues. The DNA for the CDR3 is TGTGCCAGCAGTCACTTTCTGGGATGGCGGAACACTGAAGCTTTCTTT. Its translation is CASSHFLGWRNTEAFF.

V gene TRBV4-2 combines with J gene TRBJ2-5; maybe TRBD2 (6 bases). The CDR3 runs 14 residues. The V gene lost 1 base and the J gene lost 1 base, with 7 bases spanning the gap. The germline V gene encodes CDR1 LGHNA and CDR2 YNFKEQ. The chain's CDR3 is CASSQGDSQETQYF. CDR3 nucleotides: TGTGCCAGCAGCCAAGGGGACTCCCAAGAGACCCAGTACTTC.

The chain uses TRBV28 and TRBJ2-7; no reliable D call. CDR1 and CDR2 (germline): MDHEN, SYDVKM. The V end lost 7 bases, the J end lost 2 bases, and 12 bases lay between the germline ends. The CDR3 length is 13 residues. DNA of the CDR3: TGTGCCAGCATGTCGTACACCACCTACGAGCAGTACTTC. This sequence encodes CASMSYTTYEQYF.

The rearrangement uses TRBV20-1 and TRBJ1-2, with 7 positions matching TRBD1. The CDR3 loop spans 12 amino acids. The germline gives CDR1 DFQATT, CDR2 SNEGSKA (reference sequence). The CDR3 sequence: CCVRDSFYGYTF. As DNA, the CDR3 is TGCTGTGTAAGGGACAGCTTCTATGGCTACACCTTC.

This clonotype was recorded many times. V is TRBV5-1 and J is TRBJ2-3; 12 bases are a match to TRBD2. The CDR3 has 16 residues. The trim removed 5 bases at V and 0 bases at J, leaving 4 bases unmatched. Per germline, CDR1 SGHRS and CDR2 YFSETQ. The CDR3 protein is CASSGLAGISTDTQYF. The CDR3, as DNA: TGCGCCAGCAGTGGACTAGCGGGGATAAGCACAGATACGCAGTATTTT. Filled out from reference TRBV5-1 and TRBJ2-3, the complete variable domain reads KAGVTQTPRYLIKTRGQQVTLSCSPISGHRSVSWYQQTPGQGLQFLFEYFSETQRNKGNFPGRFSGRQFSNSRSEMNVSTLELGDSALYLCASSGLAGISTDTQYFGPGTRLTVL.

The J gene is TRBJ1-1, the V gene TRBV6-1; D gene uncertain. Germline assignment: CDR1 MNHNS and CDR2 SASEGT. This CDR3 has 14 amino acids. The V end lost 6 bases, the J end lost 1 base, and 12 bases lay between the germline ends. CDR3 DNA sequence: TGTGCCAGCAGCATCCTCCTGGGGAACACTGAAGCTTTCTTT. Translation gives CASSILLGNTEAFF.

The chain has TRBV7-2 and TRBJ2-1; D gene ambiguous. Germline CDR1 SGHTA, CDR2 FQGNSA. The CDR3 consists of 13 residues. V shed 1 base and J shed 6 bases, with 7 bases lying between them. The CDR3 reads CASSLDWFNEQFF. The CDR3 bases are TGTGCCAGCAGCTTAGACTGGTTCAATGAGCAGTTCTTC.

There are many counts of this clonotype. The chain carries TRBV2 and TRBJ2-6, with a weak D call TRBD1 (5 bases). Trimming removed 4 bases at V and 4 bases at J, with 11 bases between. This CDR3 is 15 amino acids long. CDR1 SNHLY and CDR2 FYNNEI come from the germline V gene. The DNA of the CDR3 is TGTGCCAGCAGTGCTTCAGGGTCCGGGGCCAACGTCCTGACTTTC. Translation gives CASSASGSGANVLTF.

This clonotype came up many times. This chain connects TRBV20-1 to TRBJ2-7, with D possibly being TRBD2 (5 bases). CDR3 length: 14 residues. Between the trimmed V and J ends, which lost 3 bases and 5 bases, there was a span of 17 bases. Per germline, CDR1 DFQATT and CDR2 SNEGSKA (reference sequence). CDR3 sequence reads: CSASGGPSNHEQYF. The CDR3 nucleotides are TGCAGTGCTAGTGGCGGGCCAAGTAACCACGAGCAGTACTTC.

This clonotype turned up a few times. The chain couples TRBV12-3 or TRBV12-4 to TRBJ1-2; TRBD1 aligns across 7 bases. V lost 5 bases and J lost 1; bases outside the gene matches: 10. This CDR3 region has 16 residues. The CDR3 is CASSKPGTAYNYGYTF. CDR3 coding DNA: TGTGCCAGCAGTAAGCCAGGGACAGCTTATAACTATGGCTACACCTTC.

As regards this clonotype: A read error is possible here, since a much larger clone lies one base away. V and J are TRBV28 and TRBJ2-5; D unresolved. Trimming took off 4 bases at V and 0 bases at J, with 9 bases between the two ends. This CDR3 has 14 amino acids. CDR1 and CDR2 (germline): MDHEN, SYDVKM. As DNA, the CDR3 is TGTGCCAGCAGTTGTTTCGCGGACCAAGAGACCCAGTACTTC. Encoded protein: CASSCFADQETQYF.

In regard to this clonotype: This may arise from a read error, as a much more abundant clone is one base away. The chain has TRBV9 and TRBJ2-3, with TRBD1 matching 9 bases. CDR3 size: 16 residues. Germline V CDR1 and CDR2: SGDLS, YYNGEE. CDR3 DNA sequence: TGTACCAGCAGCGTAGGGGGACAGGGAAGCACAGATACGCAGTATTTT. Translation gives CTSSVGGQGSTDTQYF.

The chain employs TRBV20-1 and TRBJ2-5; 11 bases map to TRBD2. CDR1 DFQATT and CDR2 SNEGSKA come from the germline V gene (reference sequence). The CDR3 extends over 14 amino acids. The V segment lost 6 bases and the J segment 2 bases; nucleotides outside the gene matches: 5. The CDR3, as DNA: TGCAGTGCCCTTGTAGCGGGGGGGCAAGAGACCCAGTACTTC. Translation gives CSALVAGGQETQYF.

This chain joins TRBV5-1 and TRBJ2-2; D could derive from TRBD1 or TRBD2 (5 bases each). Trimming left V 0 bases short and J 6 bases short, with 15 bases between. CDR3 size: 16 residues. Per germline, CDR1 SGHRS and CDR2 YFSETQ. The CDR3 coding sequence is TGCGCCAGCAGCTTGGGAGGGACCGGCGGGCCCGGGGAGCTGTTTTTT. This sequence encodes CASSLGGTGGPGELFF.

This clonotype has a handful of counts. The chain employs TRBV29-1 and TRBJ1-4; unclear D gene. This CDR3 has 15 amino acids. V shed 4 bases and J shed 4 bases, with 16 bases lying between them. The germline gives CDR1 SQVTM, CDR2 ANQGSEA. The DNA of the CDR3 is TGCAGCGTTGTGTTGCAAGATACCTATAATGAAAAACTGTTTTTT. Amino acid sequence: CSVVLQDTYNEKLFF.

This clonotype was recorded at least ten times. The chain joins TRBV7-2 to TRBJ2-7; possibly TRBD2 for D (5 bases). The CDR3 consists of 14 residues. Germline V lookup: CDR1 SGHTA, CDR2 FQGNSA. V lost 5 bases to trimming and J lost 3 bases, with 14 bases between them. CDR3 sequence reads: CASSPTTNHYEQYF. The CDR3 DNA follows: TGTGCCAGCAGCCCCACGACTAACCACTACGAGCAGTACTTC. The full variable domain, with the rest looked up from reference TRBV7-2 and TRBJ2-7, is GAGVSQSPSNKVTEKGKDVELRCDPISGHTALYWYRQSLGQGLEFLIYFQGNSAPDKSGLPSDRFSAERTGGSVSTLTIQRTQQEDSAVYLCASSPTTNHYEQYFGPGTRLTVT.

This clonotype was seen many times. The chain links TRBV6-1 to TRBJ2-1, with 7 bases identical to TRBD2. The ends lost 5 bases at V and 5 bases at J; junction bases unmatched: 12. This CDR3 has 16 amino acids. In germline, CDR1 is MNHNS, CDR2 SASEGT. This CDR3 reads CASSMFWGGPHNEQFF. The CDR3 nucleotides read TGTGCCAGCAGTATGTTTTGGGGGGGTCCCCACAATGAGCAGTTCTTC.

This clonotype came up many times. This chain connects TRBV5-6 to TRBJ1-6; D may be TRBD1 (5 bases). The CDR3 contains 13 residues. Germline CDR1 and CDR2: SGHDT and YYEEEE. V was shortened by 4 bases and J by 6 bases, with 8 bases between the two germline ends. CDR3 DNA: TGTGCCAGCAGCCGGGACGTTAATTCACCCCTCCACTTT. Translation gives CASSRDVNSPLHF.

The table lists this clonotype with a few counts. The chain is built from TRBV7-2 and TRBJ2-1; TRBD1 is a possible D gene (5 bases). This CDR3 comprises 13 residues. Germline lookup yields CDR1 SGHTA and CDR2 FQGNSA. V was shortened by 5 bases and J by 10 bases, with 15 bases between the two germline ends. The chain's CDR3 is CASSRPTAKEQFF. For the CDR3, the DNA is TGTGCCAGCAGCCGACCGACAGCAAAGGAGCAGTTCTTC. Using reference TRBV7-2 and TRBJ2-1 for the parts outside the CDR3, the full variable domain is GAGVSQSPSNKVTEKGKDVELRCDPISGHTALYWYRQSLGQGLEFLIYFQGNSAPDKSGLPSDRFSAERTGGSVSTLTIQRTQQEDSAVYLCASSRPTAKEQFFGPGTRLTVL.

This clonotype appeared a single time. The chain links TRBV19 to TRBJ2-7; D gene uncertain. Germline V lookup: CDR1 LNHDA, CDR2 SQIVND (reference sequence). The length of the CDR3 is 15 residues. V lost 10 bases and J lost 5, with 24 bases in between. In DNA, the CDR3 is TGTGCCACCGACCCCCGACATCGACGACCCCACGAGCAGTACTTC. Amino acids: CATDPRHRRPHEQYF. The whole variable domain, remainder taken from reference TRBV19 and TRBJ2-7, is DGGITQSPKYLFRKEGQNVTLSCEQNLNHDAMYWYRQDPGQGLRLIYYSQIVNDFQKGDIAEGYSVSREKKESFPLTVTSAQKNPTAFYLCATDPRHRRPHEQYFGPGTRLTVT.

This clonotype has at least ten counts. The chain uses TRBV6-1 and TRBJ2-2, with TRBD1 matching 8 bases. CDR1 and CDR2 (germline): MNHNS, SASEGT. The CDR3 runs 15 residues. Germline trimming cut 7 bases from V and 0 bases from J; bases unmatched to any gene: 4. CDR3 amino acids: CASTAQGANTGELFF. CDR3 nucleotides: TGTGCCAGCACCGCACAGGGGGCGAACACCGGGGAGCTGTTTTTT.

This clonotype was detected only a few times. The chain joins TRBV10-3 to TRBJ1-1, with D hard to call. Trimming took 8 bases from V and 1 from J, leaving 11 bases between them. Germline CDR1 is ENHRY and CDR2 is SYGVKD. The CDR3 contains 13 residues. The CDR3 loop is CAIRGVGNTEAFF. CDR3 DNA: TGTGCCATCCGCGGGGTCGGGAACACTGAAGCTTTCTTT.

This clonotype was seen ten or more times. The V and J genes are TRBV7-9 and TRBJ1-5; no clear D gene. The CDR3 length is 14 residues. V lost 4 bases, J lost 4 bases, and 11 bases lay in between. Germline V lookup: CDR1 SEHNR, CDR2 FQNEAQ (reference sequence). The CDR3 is CASSSGERNQPQHF. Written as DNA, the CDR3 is TGTGCCAGCAGCTCGGGAGAAAGGAATCAGCCCCAGCATTTT.

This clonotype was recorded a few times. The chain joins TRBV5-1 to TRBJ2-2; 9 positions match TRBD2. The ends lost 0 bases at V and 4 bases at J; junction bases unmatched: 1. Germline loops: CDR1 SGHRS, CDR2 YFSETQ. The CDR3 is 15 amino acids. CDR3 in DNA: TGCGCCAGCAGCTTGGAGACTAGCGGCACCGGGGAGCTGTTTTTT. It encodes CASSLETSGTGELFF.

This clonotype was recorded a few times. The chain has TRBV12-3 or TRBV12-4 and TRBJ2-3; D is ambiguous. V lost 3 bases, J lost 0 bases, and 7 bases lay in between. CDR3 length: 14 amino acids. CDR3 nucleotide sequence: TGTGCCAGCAGTTTTATCACTAGCACAGATACGCAGTATTTT. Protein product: CASSFITSTDTQYF.